This entry concerns a single T cell receptor beta chain. Antigen specificity is unknown. This sample is drawn from a study of CD8 T cells in ankylosing spondylitis. General study points: Eight highly homologous variants made up a TCR beta motif, and this motif appeared characteristic of ankylosing spondylitis blood. As reported, disease-linked clones showed significant enrichment in matched ankylosing spondylitis synovial fluid. Disease-linked clones had a CD8+ phenotype and relatively low frequency in peripheral blood.

Germline CDR1 is DFQATT and CDR2 is SNEGSKA (reference sequence). Trimming cost V 4 bases and J 0 bases; bases outside gene matches: 9. The CDR3 has 18 residues. Using quantitative 5'-RACE with molecular barcodes, the authors made TCR beta libraries. One entry per CDR3 protein, called by TCRdb with MiXCR from the 5' RACE reads. Of about 840,000 distinct CDR3 sequences in the sample, 10% to 15% were seen once. This TCR came from a male donor with ankylosing spondylitis. The rearrangement joins TRBV20-1 to TRBJ2-3, with TRBD2 matching over 14 bases. Source material: blood, either unsorted or a sorted T cell fraction (not recorded which). Here the CDR3 reads CSATPWGTSGSSTDTQYF. The CDR3 DNA follows: TGCAGTGCTACCCCATGGGGGACTAGCGGGAGCAGCACAGATACGCAGTATTTT.